The 23 T cell receptor beta chains presented below share a single source sample, sequenced in a study of molecular identifiers for immune sequencing clone quantification. TCRdb re-derived calls from the PCR reads in MiXCR, one entry per CDR3 protein. The table includes about 330,000 distinct CDR3 sequences, roughly 24% detected once. Sequenced input: naive CD8+ T cells from blood, with Jurkat cell RNA spiked in. The subset: FACS-sorted CD8+CD4-CCR7+CD45RA+ naive T cells. The receptors originated from a human donor in good health. Some libraries in this study had Jurkat cell RNA spiked in.

The chain joins TRBV6-5 to TRBJ2-5, with 8 bases identical to TRBD2. The ends lost 5 bases at V and 1 base at J; junction bases unmatched: 21. Germline V gene lookup returns CDR1 MNHEY and CDR2 SVGAGI. The length of the CDR3 is 20 residues. The chain's CDR3 is CASSPLIPAGVGLAQETQYF. CDR3 in DNA: TGTGCCAGCAGTCCGCTCATCCCAGCGGGAGTGGGGCTTGCCCAAGAGACCCAGTACTTC.

There are many counts of this clonotype. The chain has TRBV6-6 and TRBJ2-7; 9 nucleotides line up with TRBD2. CDR1 and CDR2 from the germline V gene are MNHNY and SVGAGI (reference sequence). This CDR3 spans 16 amino acids. The ends lost 8 bases at V and 2 bases at J; junction bases unmatched: 13. In nucleotides, the CDR3 is TGTGCCAGCGTCCCCAACAAGGCGGGGGGGCCCTACGAGCAGTACTTC. This sequence encodes CASVPNKAGGPYEQYF.

V and J are TRBV19 and TRBJ2-3; 7 nucleotides align to TRBD2. This CDR3 has 19 amino acids. Germline lookup yields CDR1 LNHDA and CDR2 SQIVND (reference sequence). With 0 bases clipped from V and 0 bases from J, the junction kept 12 bases outside the gene matches. CDR3 protein: CASSIDLPGLGTSTDTQYF. The CDR3 DNA sequence: TGTGCCAGTAGTATAGATCTCCCTGGACTAGGTACTAGCACAGATACGCAGTATTTT. Supplemented by reference TRBV19 and TRBJ2-3, the full variable domain reads DGGITQSPKYLFRKEGQNVTLSCEQNLNHDAMYWYRQDPGQGLRLIYYSQIVNDFQKGDIAEGYSVSREKKESFPLTVTSAQKNPTAFYLCASSIDLPGLGTSTDTQYFGPGTRLTVL.

There are many counts of this clonotype. Relative to the germline gene, one junction end is altered; a read error may explain this. The chain has TRBV20-1 and TRBJ1-4, with D tentatively TRBD1 (5 bases). The germline V gene has CDR1 DFQATT and CDR2 SNEGSKA (reference sequence). This CDR3 has 15 residues. The CDR3 DNA reads TGCGGTGCGCCCCCTCCGGGACCACCTCGGGAAAAACTGTTTTTT. Encoded protein: CGAPPPGPPREKLFF.

Concerning this clonotype itself: Compared with germline, one end of the junction differs, possibly owing to a read error. This rearrangement joins TRBV9 to TRBJ1-4; D possibly corresponds to TRBD1 (6 bases). The CDR3 length is 15 residues. CDR1 is SGDLS and CDR2 is YYNGEE in the germline V gene. This CDR3 reads CASSVGGFFNERLFF. The CDR3 coding sequence is TGTGCCAGCAGCGTGGGGGGCTTCTTCAATGAAAGACTGTTTTTT.

In its sample, this clonotype was seen a few times. This sequence joins TRBV20-1 and TRBJ1-4; D may be TRBD1 (6 bases). The length of the CDR3 is 14 residues. The germline V gene encodes CDR1 DFQATT and CDR2 SNEGSKA (reference sequence). Trimming shortened V by 0 bases and J by 13 bases, and 18 bases separated the two germline ends. The CDR3 reads CSARDTGPPEGLFF. CDR3 nucleotide sequence: TGCAGTGCTAGAGACACAGGGCCGCCTGAAGGACTGTTTTTT.

This clonotype was detected ten times or more. The chain combines TRBV7-2 with TRBJ2-4, with 7 nucleotides matching TRBD1. CDR1 and CDR2 (germline): SGHTA, FQGNSA. Germline trimming cut 11 bases from V and 0 bases from J; bases unmatched to any gene: 4. This CDR3 spans 13 amino acids. The CDR3 protein is CASQGVAKNIQYF. DNA for the CDR3: TGTGCCTCCCAGGGGGTAGCCAAAAACATTCAGTACTTC.

The chain is built from TRBV12-5 and TRBJ2-7, with a possible D match to TRBD2 (6 bases). V dropped 6 bases and J dropped 3 bases, with 18 bases sitting between them. From germline, CDR1 is LGHNT and CDR2 FRNRAP. The CDR3 contains 15 residues. The CDR3: CASGPGMGDFYEQYF. In nucleotides, the CDR3 is TGTGCTAGTGGCCCCGGGATGGGGGACTTCTACGAGCAGTACTTC.

In its sample, this clonotype was seen once. A much bigger clone sits one base away, suggesting this may be a read error. The gene calls are TRBV7-3 and TRBJ1-2; the match to TRBD1 covers 7 bases. Germline V gene sequence: CDR1 SGHTA, CDR2 FQGTGA. CDR3 length: 13 residues. CDR3 loop: CAGSRGDRYGYTF. The DNA of the CDR3 is TGTGCCGGCAGCCGAGGGGACAGATATGGCTACACCTTC.

This clonotype came up many times. This rearrangement joins TRBV6-2 or TRBV6-3 to TRBJ2-3; D remains unclear. From germline, CDR1 is MNHEY and CDR2 SVGEGT. Trimming removed 4 bases from V and 6 bases from J, with 5 bases in between. The CDR3 consists of 11 residues. Here the CDR3 reads CASSSRDTQYF. For the CDR3, the DNA is TGTGCCAGCAGTTCTAGGGATACGCAGTATTTT.

V is TRBV4-3 and J is TRBJ2-3; 8 bases fit TRBD1. J gave up 4 bases and V 0 bases, and 6 bases lay outside the gene matches. Germline lookup yields CDR1 LGHNA and CDR2 YSLEER. The CDR3 spans 16 residues. CDR3 bases: TGCGCCAGCAGCCAAGAAGGATACAGGGGGGCAGATACGCAGTATTTT. This encodes CASSQEGYRGADTQYF.

On this clonotype itself: A much larger clone lies a single base off, so this may be a read error. V usage is TRBV12-3 or TRBV12-4 and J usage is TRBJ1-5; D unclear. The CDR3 consists of 14 residues. The ends were cut back, 3 bases at V and 2 bases at J, with 8 bases in the middle. CDR3 loop: CASSFQRGNQPQHF. Written as DNA, the CDR3 is TGTGCCAGCAGTTTTCAGAGGGGCAATCAGCCCCAGCATTTT.

This clonotype was seen a handful of times. CDR3 region: CASSFRGGELANEQFF. In DNA, the CDR3 is TGTGCCAGCAGCTTTAGAGGCGGGGAGTTAGCCAATGAGCAGTTCTTC. The genes are TRBV7-9 and TRBJ2-1; weak D call: TRBD2 (6 bases). V shed 3 bases and J shed 6 bases, with 18 bases lying between them. Germline-derived CDR1 and CDR2 are SEHNR and FQNEAQ (reference sequence). This CDR3 has 16 residues.

For this clonotype: A much larger clone lies a single base off, so this may be a read error. The gene calls are TRBV7-9 and TRBJ1-1; the D is unclear. V lost 8 bases and J lost 1, with 11 bases in between. The CDR3 is 13 residues long. Germline V gene data show CDR1 as SEHNR and CDR2 as FQNEAQ (reference sequence). CDR3 sequence: CASGGFQNTEAFF. CDR3 nucleotides: TGTGCCAGCGGCGGGTTCCAGAACACTGAAGCTTTCTTT. The full variable domain, its missing parts supplied by reference TRBV7-9 and TRBJ1-1, is DTGVSQNPRHKITKRGQNVTFRCDPISEHNRLYWYRQTLGQGPEFLTYFQNEAQLEKSRLLSDRFSAERPKGSFSTLEIQRTEQGDSAMYLCASGGFQNTEAFFGQGTRLTVV.

The V call is TRBV7-9, the J call TRBJ2-7; 7 bases map to TRBD2. CDR3 length equals 12 residues. Germline CDR1 SEHNR, CDR2 FQNEAQ (reference sequence). Losses at the gene ends were 5 bases for V and 5 bases for J; bases not matched to a gene: 3. The CDR3, as DNA: TGTGCCAGCAGCCCCCGGGGGGACGAGCAGTACTTC. Translated, it gives CASSPRGDEQYF.

This clonotype was observed many times. The chain recombines TRBV7-9 with TRBJ1-5, with D tentatively TRBD1 (6 bases). Germline lookup yields CDR1 SEHNR and CDR2 FQNEAQ (reference sequence). V dropped 4 bases and J dropped 9 bases, with 16 bases sitting between them. This CDR3 has 14 residues. In DNA form, the CDR3 reads TGTGCCAGCAGCTCCTCCCCCAAAGGGGGGCCCCAGCATTTT. This encodes CASSSSPKGGPQHF.

This clonotype was observed a handful of times. The V gene is TRBV20-1, the J gene TRBJ2-7; no clear D. There are 15 residues in the CDR3. The germline V gene has CDR1 DFQATT and CDR2 SNEGSKA (reference sequence). Deletions cut 1 base from V and 0 bases from J, with 13 bases between. The CDR3 nucleotides are TGCAGTGCTAGAGCCTTTTTGGGGAACTCCTACGAGCAGTACTTC. As protein: CSARAFLGNSYEQYF.

Turning to this clonotype: One base away lies a much larger clone, so this may be a sequencing read error. The gene calls are TRBV7-8 and TRBJ2-5; D may be TRBD2 (6 bases). The CDR3 is 11 amino acids. Germline assignment: CDR1 SGHVS and CDR2 FQNEAQ. CDR3 DNA: TGTGCTACCGACCCGGGGGAGACCCGGTACTTC. As protein: CATDPGETRYF.

The chain employs TRBV4-1 and TRBJ1-1, with TRBD1 matching over 8 bases. CDR3 length: 17 residues. The ends lost 0 bases at V and 4 bases at J; junction bases unmatched: 10. Germline CDR1 is MGHRA and CDR2 is YSYEKL. The CDR3 loop is CASSQDPWTGTGTEAFF. Written as DNA, the CDR3 is TGCGCCAGCAGCCAAGATCCCTGGACAGGGACGGGCACTGAAGCTTTCTTT.

This clonotype was recorded many times. The chain carries TRBV4-2 and TRBJ2-5; the match to TRBD2 covers 8 bases. Per germline, CDR1 LGHNA and CDR2 YNFKEQ. The CDR3 spans 13 residues. With 4 bases clipped from V and 5 bases from J, the junction kept 3 bases outside the gene matches. CDR3 sequence: CASSPGGLETQYF. CDR3 coding DNA: TGTGCCAGCAGCCCGGGGGGGCTTGAGACCCAGTACTTC.

This clonotype was counted only a few times. This chain connects TRBV3-1 to TRBJ2-2, with D tentatively TRBD1 (5 bases). The germline V gene has CDR1 LGHDT and CDR2 YNNKEL (reference sequence). The CDR3 is 16 amino acids. The V end lost 0 bases, the J end lost 3 bases, and 11 bases lay between the germline ends. The CDR3 region is CASSQDWGQHTGELFF. The CDR3, as DNA: TGTGCCAGCAGCCAAGATTGGGGCCAGCACACCGGGGAGCTGTTTTTT.

Points on this clonotype: One end of the junction does not line up with germline, which may come from a read error. V is TRBV10-2 and J is TRBJ1-5; D is unresolved. The CDR3 has 17 residues. CDR1 is WSHSY, CDR2 SAAADI, per germline. CDR3 protein: CANSDPGKGAANQPQHF. The CDR3 nucleotides are TGCGCCAACAGTGACCCCGGGAAGGGAGCGGCCAATCAGCCCCAGCATTTT.

The V gene is TRBV30, the J gene TRBJ2-1; TRBD2 matches 11 bases. V dropped 4 bases and J dropped 5; count of bases not matched to a gene: 1. This CDR3 has 13 residues. Germline CDR1 is GTSNPN and CDR2 is SVGIG (reference sequence). Here the CDR3 reads CAWKLAGDNEQFF. In DNA form, the CDR3 reads TGTGCCTGGAAACTAGCGGGGGACAATGAGCAGTTCTTC.